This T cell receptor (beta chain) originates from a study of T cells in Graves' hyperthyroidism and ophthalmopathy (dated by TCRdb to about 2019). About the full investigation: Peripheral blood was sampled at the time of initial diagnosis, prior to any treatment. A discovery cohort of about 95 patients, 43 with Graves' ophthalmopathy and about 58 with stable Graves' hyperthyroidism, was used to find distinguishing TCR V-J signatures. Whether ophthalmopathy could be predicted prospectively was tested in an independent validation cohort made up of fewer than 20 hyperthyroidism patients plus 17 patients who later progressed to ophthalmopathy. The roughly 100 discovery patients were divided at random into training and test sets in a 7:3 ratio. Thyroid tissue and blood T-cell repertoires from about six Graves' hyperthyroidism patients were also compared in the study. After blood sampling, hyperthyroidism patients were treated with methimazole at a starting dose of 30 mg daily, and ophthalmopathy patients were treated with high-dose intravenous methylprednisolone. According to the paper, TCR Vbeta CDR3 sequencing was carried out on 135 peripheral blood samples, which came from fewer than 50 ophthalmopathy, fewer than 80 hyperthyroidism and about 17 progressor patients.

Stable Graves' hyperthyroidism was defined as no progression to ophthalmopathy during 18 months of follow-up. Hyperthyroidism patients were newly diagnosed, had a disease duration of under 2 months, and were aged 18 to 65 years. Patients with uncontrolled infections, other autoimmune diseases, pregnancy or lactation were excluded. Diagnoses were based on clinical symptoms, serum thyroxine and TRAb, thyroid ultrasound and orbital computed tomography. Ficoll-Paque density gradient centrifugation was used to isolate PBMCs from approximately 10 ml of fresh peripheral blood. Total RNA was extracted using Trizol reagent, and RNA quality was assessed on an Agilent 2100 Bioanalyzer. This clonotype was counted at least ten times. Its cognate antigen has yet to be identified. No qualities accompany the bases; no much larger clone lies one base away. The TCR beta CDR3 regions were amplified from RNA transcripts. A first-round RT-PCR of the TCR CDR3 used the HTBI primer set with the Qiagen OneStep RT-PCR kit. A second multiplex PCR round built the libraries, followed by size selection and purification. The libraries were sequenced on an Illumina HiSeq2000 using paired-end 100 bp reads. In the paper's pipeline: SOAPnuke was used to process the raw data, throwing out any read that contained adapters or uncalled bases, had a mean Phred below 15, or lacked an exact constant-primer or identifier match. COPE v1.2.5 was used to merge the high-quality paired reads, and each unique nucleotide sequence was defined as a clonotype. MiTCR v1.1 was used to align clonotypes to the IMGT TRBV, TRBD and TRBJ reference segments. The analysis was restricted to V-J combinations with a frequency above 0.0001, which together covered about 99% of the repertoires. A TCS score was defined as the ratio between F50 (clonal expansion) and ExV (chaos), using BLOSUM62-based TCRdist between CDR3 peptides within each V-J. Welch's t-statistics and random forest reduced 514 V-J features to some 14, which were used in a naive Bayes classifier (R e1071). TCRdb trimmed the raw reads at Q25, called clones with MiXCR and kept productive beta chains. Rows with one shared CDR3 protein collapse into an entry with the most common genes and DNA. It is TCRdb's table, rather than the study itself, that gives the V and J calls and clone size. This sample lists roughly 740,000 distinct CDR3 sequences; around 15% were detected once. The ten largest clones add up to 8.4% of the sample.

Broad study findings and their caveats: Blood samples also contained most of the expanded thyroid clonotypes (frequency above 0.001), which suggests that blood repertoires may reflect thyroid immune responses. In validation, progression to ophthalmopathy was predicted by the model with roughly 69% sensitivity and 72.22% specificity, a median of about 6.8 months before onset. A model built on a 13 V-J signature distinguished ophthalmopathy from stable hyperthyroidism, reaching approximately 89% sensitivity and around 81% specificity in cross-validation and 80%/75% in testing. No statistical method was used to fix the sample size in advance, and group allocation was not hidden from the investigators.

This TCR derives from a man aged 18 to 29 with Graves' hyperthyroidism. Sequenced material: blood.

CDR3 reads: CASSEGMGLAGLTSTDTQYF. The DNA is TGTGCCAGCAGTGAGGGAATGGGACTAGCGGGCCTAACTAGCACAGATACGCAGTATTTT. Recombination linked TRBV2 to TRBJ2-3, and TRBD2 matches 12 of the central bases. The CDR3 runs 20 residues from the cysteine to the phenylalanine. Of all the DNA, just the CDR3 is kept, 60 bases in frame from base 1. The germline V gene yields SNHLY for CDR1 and FYNNEI for CDR2. Unmatched junction bases come to 13, with V trimmed by 3 bases and J by 0 bases.